The entry below describes one T cell receptor beta chain. These data belong to a study of shared clonotypes between healthy human individuals. The overall study: CD4 naive cells filled three plates per donor, CD4 memory three, CD8 naive two and CD8 memory one.

Profiled with immunoSEQ multiplex PCR; TCRdb holds only in-frame clones, not every one. The sample yields roughly 2,300,000 clones, around 90% seen once. Healthy adults negative for HIV, lacking recent acute infections or vaccinations, served as donors. Trimming removed 2 bases at V and 11 bases at J, with 12 bases between. The CDR3 runs 12 residues. Germline values: CDR1 SEHNR, CDR2 FQNEAQ (reference sequence). The sample was naive CD4+ T cells from PBMCs. Sample subset: CD45RA+ positively selected. V and J are TRBV7-9 and TRBJ1-1, with TRBD1 as a possible D gene (5 bases). The sequence came from a man younger than 35 in good health. Some clones in this sample may be carry-over from other donors' samples. The CDR3 DNA reads as TGTGCCAGCAGCTTACCCAGGGCCGGGGCTTTCTTT. It encodes CASSLPRAGAFF.